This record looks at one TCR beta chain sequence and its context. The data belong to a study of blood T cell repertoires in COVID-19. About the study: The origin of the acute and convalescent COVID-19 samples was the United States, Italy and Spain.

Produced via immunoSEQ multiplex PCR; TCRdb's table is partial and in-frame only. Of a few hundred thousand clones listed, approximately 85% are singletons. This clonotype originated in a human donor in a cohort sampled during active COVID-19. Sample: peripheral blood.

CDR3 bases: TGTGCCAGCAGCTCGTTCTTGGGTCCGGGAAATCAGCCCCAGCATTTT. It translates to CASSSFLGPGNQPQHF. The chain uses TRBV7-9 and TRBJ1-5; D is unclear. This CDR3 region has 16 residues. The ends were cut back, 4 bases at V and 4 bases at J, with 17 bases in the middle. Germline V gene sequence: CDR1 SEHNR, CDR2 FQNEAQ (reference sequence).